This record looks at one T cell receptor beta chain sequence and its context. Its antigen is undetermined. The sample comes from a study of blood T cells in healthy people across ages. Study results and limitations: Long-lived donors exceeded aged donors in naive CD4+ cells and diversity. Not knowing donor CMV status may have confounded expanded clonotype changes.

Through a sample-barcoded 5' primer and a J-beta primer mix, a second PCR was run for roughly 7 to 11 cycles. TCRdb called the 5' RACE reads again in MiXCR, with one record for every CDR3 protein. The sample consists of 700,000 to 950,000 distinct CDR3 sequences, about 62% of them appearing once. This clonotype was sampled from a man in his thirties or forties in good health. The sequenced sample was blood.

The CDR3 reads CASSQEVTAQGIQHF. The CDR3, as DNA: TGCGCCAGCAGCCAAGAGGTGACAGCTCAGGGGATCCAGCATTTT. The chain carries TRBV4-3 and TRBJ1-5; D possibly corresponds to TRBD1 (6 bases). V dropped 0 bases and J dropped 12 bases, with 18 bases sitting between them. The CDR3 has 15 amino acids. Germline CDR1 is LGHNA and CDR2 is YSLEER.